Listed here are 21 T cell receptor beta chains from one sample, sequenced in a study of CD8+CD57+ T cells in acquired aplastic anemia. Genomic DNA provided the template from which TCR beta VDJ and CDR3 profiles were obtained. TCRdb re-called the reads through MiXCR, storing one row per CDR3 protein. Here the sample spans about 58,000 distinct CDR3 sequences, approximately 50% being singletons. Sequencing involved patients with CD8+CD57+ cell expansion previously shown by flow cytometry. The sample consisted of sorted CD4+, CD8+, or CD8+CD57+ T cells (not recorded which) from PBMCs. All receptors derive from a human donor with aplastic anemia.

This clonotype has ten or more counts. The chain uses TRBV7-9 and TRBJ1-2; 10 bases align to TRBD1. This CDR3 is 16 amino acids long. The V gene end was trimmed by 5 bases and the J gene end by 8 bases; junction bases not matched to a gene: 14. Looked up from germline, CDR1 is SEHNR and CDR2 is FQNEAQ (reference sequence). Written as DNA, the CDR3 is TGTGCCAGCAGCCCCATGGGGGGGACAGGGGTCGGCGGCTACACCTTC. This sequence encodes CASSPMGGTGVGGYTF. The full variable domain, its missing parts supplied by reference TRBV7-9 and TRBJ1-2, is DTGVSQNPRHKITKRGQNVTFRCDPISEHNRLYWYRQTLGQGPEFLTYFQNEAQLEKSRLLSDRFSAERPKGSFSTLEIQRTEQGDSAMYLCASSPMGGTGVGGYTFGSGTRLTVV.

This clonotype was observed a handful of times. The chain has TRBV24-1 and TRBJ2-3; unclear D gene. CDR3 length: 15 residues. Trimming pared 4 bases from V and 6 bases from J, leaving 16 bases between. Looked up from germline, CDR1 is KGHDR and CDR2 is SFDVKD. The CDR3 DNA reads as TGTGCCACCAGTGACTTCGCGCGTCACGTGGATACGCAGTATTTT. Translation gives CATSDFARHVDTQYF.

This chain uses TRBV20-1 with TRBJ1-1; D is unclear. CDR1 DFQATT and CDR2 SNEGSKA come from the germline V gene (reference sequence). The CDR3 totals 12 residues. V lost 6 bases to trimming and J lost 4 bases, with 12 bases between them. CDR3 residues: CSASTWGTEAFF. CDR3 DNA sequence: TGCAGTGCCTCAACCTGGGGCACTGAAGCTTTCTTT.

V is TRBV24-1 and J is TRBJ2-7; TRBD1 might be the D (5 bases). CDR3 length: 16 amino acids. CDR1 KGHDR and CDR2 SFDVKD come from the germline V gene. V shed 3 bases and J shed 1 base, with 15 bases lying between them. The CDR3 sequence is CATSDPPPDSSYEQYF. DNA of the CDR3: TGTGCCACCAGTGATCCCCCACCCGACAGTTCCTACGAGCAGTACTTC.

The rearrangement joins TRBV7-2 to TRBJ1-6, with D unclear. V was clipped by 3 bases and J by 7 bases, with 4 bases between them. CDR1 and CDR2 from the germline V gene are SGHTA and FQGNSA. The CDR3 extends over 12 amino acids. This CDR3 is CASSFPNSPLHF. The CDR3 nucleotides read TGTGCCAGCAGCTTCCCCAATTCACCCCTCCACTTT.

The V gene is TRBV6-1, the J gene TRBJ2-1; D not resolved. Germline loops: CDR1 MNHNS, CDR2 SASEGT. The V gene lost 2 bases and the J gene lost 7 bases, with 6 bases spanning the gap. This CDR3 region has 12 residues. CDR3 residues: CASSEFANEQFF. The CDR3 nucleotides read TGTGCCAGCAGTGAATTTGCGAATGAGCAGTTCTTC.

By share of the sample, this clonotype is medium-sized (0.01 to 0.1%). This chain connects TRBV20-1 to TRBJ2-7; 9 bases align to TRBD1. J gave up 6 bases and V 0 bases, and 3 bases lay outside the gene matches. Per germline, CDR1 DFQATT and CDR2 SNEGSKA (reference sequence). The CDR3 length is 13 residues. The CDR3 DNA is TGCAGTGCTAGAGATCTGGACAGGGGCGAGCAGTACGTC. Protein: CSARDLDRGEQYV.

Many counts were recorded for this clonotype. This chain connects TRBV4-3 to TRBJ2-3, with 9 bases aligning to TRBD1. The CDR3 totals 14 residues. CDR1 LGHNA and CDR2 YSLEER come from the germline V gene. Germline trimming cut 5 bases from V and 6 bases from J; bases unmatched to any gene: 6. The CDR3: CASSSGTGPDTQYF. CDR3 nucleotides: TGCGCCAGCAGCTCCGGGACAGGGCCCGATACGCAGTATTTT.

This clonotype was counted ten times or more. J is TRBJ1-1 and V is TRBV9; 8 bases align to TRBD1. V lost 3 bases, J lost 5 bases, and 12 bases stayed unmatched. The CDR3 runs 16 residues. CDR1 is SGDLS, CDR2 YYNGEE, per germline. CDR3 nucleotides: TGTGCCAGCAGCGACTACAGGGGGACTCGGAGGACTGAAGCTTTCTTT. Translated: CASSDYRGTRRTEAFF. Using reference TRBV9 and TRBJ1-1 for the parts outside the CDR3, the full variable domain is DSGVTQTPKHLITATGQRVTLRCSPRSGDLSVYWYQQSLDQGLQFLIQYYNGEERAKGNILERFSAQQFPDLHSELNLSSLELGDSALYFCASSDYRGTRRTEAFFGQGTRLTVV.

In its sample, this clonotype was seen once. This chain joins TRBV25-1 and TRBJ2-1; D gene unclear. The CDR3 contains 12 residues. Trimming cost V 3 bases and J 4 bases, with 4 bases left between them. CDR1 is MGHDK, CDR2 SYGVNS, per germline. The CDR3 DNA sequence: TGTGCCAGCAGTGACCCATACAATGAGCAGTTCTTC. Its translation is CASSDPYNEQFF.

Concerning this clonotype itself: One end of the junction varies from germline; a read error may be responsible. The chain employs TRBV10-3 and TRBJ2-7; D is ambiguous. Germline CDR1 and CDR2: ENHRY and SYGVKD. This CDR3 is built from 14 residues. CDR3 nucleotide sequence: TGTGCCATCAGTGAGTCTAGGGCACACTACAAGCAGTACTTC. Its protein is CAISESRAHYKQYF.

This clonotype was detected only once. The chain employs TRBV10-3 and TRBJ1-4; no definite D call. The length of the CDR3 is 15 residues. Germline CDR1 is ENHRY and CDR2 is SYGVKD. V dropped 4 bases and J dropped 3 bases, with 12 bases sitting between them. This chain's CDR3 is CAISGKRESNEKLFF. The CDR3 DNA reads TGTGCCATCAGTGGAAAGAGGGAATCTAATGAAAAACTGTTTTTT.

V and J are TRBV19 and TRBJ1-2; 11 nucleotides agree with TRBD1. J gave up 7 bases and V 11 bases, and 6 bases lay outside the gene matches. Germline V CDR1 and CDR2: LNHDA, SQIVND (reference sequence). CDR3 length equals 12 residues. CDR3 in amino acids: CASRTGGFGYTF. The CDR3 DNA follows: TGTGCCTCGCGGACAGGGGGCTTTGGCTACACCTTC. The whole variable domain, filled in from reference TRBV19 and TRBJ1-2, reads DGGITQSPKYLFRKEGQNVTLSCEQNLNHDAMYWYRQDPGQGLRLIYYSQIVNDFQKGDIAEGYSVSREKKESFPLTVTSAQKNPTAFYLCASRTGGFGYTFGSGTRLTVV.

Comment on this clonotype: The junction departs from the called germline gene at one end, perhaps through a read error. This sequence joins TRBV7-9 and TRBJ2-5, with D possibly called TRBD1 or TRBD2 (5 bases each). Looked up from germline, CDR1 is SEHNR and CDR2 is FQNEAQ (reference sequence). The CDR3 length is 13 residues. CDR3 residues: CASSFGTGKTQYF. The CDR3 DNA is TGCGCCAGCAGCTTCGGGACGGGTAAGACCCAGTACTTC.

This clonotype has a count of ten or more. The chain employs TRBV7-9 and TRBJ1-3; D is unresolved. The germline CDR1 and CDR2 sequences are SEHNR and FQNEAQ (reference sequence). The CDR3 runs 13 residues. Deletions cut 5 bases from V and 0 bases from J, with 5 bases between. The CDR3 sequence: CASSLDSGNTIYF. For the CDR3, the DNA is TGTGCCAGCAGCCTAGACTCTGGAAACACCATATATTTT.

The chain couples TRBV19 to TRBJ1-3; no firm D call. This CDR3 is built from 14 residues. The ends were cut back, 5 bases at V and 7 bases at J, with 15 bases in the middle. Germline V lookup: CDR1 LNHDA, CDR2 SQIVND (reference sequence). CDR3 DNA: TGTGCCAGTAGTCCCGAAGGCCTGGGGAACACCATATATTTT. It is translated as CASSPEGLGNTIYF.

On this clonotype itself: Germline is not matched at one junction end, which may reflect a read error. The gene calls are TRBV11-1 and TRBJ2-3, with 8 bases matching TRBD1. CDR3 length: 15 amino acids. Germline loops: CDR1 SGHAT, CDR2 FQDESV (reference sequence). In DNA form, the CDR3 reads TGTGCCAGCAGCTCAACAGGGGGTGGCACAGATACGCAGTACTTT. Protein: CASSSTGGGTDTQYF. The whole variable domain, filled in from reference TRBV11-1 and TRBJ2-3, reads EAEVAQSPRYKITEKSQAVAFWCDPISGHATLYWYRQILGQGPELLVQFQDESVVDDSQLPKDRFSAERLKGVDSTLKIQPAELGDSAMYLCASSSTGGGTDTQYFGPGTRLTVL.

The CDR3 DNA reads as TGTGCCAGCAGCGTAAAGGGAGGTGGAGATACGCAGTATTTT. Residues: CASSVKGGGDTQYF. The rearrangement links TRBV9 to TRBJ2-3; a possible D gene is TRBD2 (6 bases). Germline CDR1 reads SGDLS; CDR2 reads YYNGEE. Deletions cut 1 base from V and 5 bases from J, with 11 bases between. The CDR3 is made up of 14 amino acids.

To note about this clonotype: One end of the junction does not line up with germline, which may come from a read error. The chain combines TRBV20-1 with TRBJ2-2; TRBD1 aligns across 10 bases. The CDR3 extends over 16 amino acids. CDR1 and CDR2 from the germline V gene are DFQATT and SNEGSKA (reference sequence). DNA of the CDR3: TGCAGTGCTAGACCGACAGGGGGCGTTTACACCGGGGAGCTGCTTTTT. It codes for CSARPTGGVYTGELLF.

The CDR3 bases are TGTGCCACCAGTGATGGGGGTCAGCCCCAGCATTTT. Its translation: CATSDGGQPQHF. This sequence joins TRBV24-1 and TRBJ1-5; maybe TRBD1 (5 bases). Germline V gene lookup returns CDR1 KGHDR and CDR2 SFDVKD. Trimming pared 3 bases from V and 6 bases from J, leaving 5 bases between. The CDR3 sequence is 12 residues long.

V usage is TRBV20-1 and J usage is TRBJ2-3, with D unclear. V shed 2 bases and J shed 2 bases, with 2 bases lying between them. Per germline, CDR1 DFQATT and CDR2 SNEGSKA (reference sequence). This CDR3 is built from 11 residues. CDR3 coding DNA: TGCAGTGCTAGAATCACAGATACGCAGTATTTT. This encodes CSARITDTQYF.